This T cell receptor (beta chain) was profiled in a study of T cells in narcolepsy. Study-level findings and limits: Reportedly, autoreactive clonotypes were serially detected in patients' blood but not controls'. Autoreactive HCRT-specific and TRIB2-specific clonotypes were marked in same-patient CSF-versus-blood CD4+ comparisons.

Clones were read by immunoSEQ multiplex PCR, and TCRdb kept only the in-frame ones, dropping some. The sample carries roughly 30,000 clones, 65% to 85% recorded once. Turning to this clone: Its target is unknown.

The source of this sequence is a human donor in good health. The specimen was memory (CD45RA-) CD4+ T cells from blood.

The CDR3 coding sequence is TGCAGCGTCGCCACCGGGACAGGGGCCTACGAGCAGTACTTC. Protein product: CSVATGTGAYEQYF. The rearrangement uses TRBV29-1 and TRBJ2-7; 10 bases are shared with TRBD1. There are 14 residues in the CDR3. V was pared by 6 bases and J by 2 bases, with 7 bases of the junction left unmatched. Germline CDR1 SQVTM, CDR2 ANQGSEA.